The 3 T cell receptor beta chains below all came from one sample that was sequenced in a study of cytomegalovirus exposure and HLA in healthy donors. The PCR contained 60 Vbeta and 13 Jbeta primers. The data were produced by immunoSEQ multiplex PCR, yet TCRdb's version contains in-frame clones alone and is incomplete. The sample contains around 130,000 clones, around 75% of which appear only once. The sample comprised PBMCs. Source of these receptors: a man aged 25 to 40 in good health and CMV-seronegative.

This clone occurred a few times. The chain recombines TRBV7-2 with TRBJ1-4; D unclear. Trimming pared 3 bases from V and 3 bases from J, leaving 5 bases between. Germline V gives CDR1 SGHTA, CDR2 FQGNSA. The CDR3 is 13 residues long. The CDR3 region is CASSFIANEKLFF. CDR3 bases: TGTGCCAGCAGCTTTATTGCTAATGAAAAACTGTTTTTT.

This chain uses TRBV5-4 with TRBJ2-1, with D perhaps matching TRBD1 (6 bases). The V end was cut by 2 bases, the J end by 2 bases, with 14 bases between. Germline V gene data show CDR1 as SGHNT and CDR2 as YYREEE (reference sequence). The CDR3 totals 16 residues. Written as DNA, the CDR3 is TGTGCCAGCAGCTTAAATGGACAGCTAACCTACAATGAGCAGTTCTTC. This encodes CASSLNGQLTYNEQFF. The full variable domain, in which reference TRBV5-4 and TRBJ2-1 provide the parts outside the CDR3, is ETGVTQSPTHLIKTRGQQVTLRCSSQSGHNTVSWYQQALGQGPQFIFQYYREEENGRGNFPPRFSGLQFPNYSSELNVNALELDDSALYLCASSLNGQLTYNEQFFGPGTRLTVL.

The CDR3 loop is CASSLSSAQETQYF. CDR3 sequence (DNA): TGCGCCAGCAGCTTGTCTAGCGCCCAAGAGACCCAGTACTTC. The chain has TRBV5-1 and TRBJ2-5; perhaps TRBD2 as D (6 bases). The CDR3 spans 14 residues. CDR1 is SGHRS, CDR2 YFSETQ, per germline. Trimming cost V 1 base and J 1 base, with 8 bases left between them. Complete variable domain (other parts from reference TRBV5-1 and TRBJ2-5): KAGVTQTPRYLIKTRGQQVTLSCSPISGHRSVSWYQQTPGQGLQFLFEYFSETQRNKGNFPGRFSGRQFSNSRSEMNVSTLELGDSALYLCASSLSSAQETQYFGPGTRLLVL.